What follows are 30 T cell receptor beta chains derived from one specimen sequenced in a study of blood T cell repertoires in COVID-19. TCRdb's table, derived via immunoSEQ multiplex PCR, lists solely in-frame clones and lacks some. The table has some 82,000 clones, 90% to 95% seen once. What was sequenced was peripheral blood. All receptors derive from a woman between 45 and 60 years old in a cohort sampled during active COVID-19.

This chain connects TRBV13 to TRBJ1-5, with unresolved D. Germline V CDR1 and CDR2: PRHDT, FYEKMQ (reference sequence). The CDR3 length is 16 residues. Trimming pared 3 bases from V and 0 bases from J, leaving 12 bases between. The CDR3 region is CASSFPHADSNQPQHF. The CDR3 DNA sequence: TGTGCCAGCAGCTTTCCCCACGCAGATAGCAATCAGCCCCAGCATTTT.

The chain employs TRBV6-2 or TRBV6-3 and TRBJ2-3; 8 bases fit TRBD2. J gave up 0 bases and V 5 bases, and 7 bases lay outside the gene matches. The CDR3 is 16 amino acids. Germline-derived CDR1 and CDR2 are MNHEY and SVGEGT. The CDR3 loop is CASSPRRTSSTDTQYF. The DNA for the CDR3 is TGTGCCAGCAGTCCCCGAAGGACTAGCAGCACAGATACGCAGTATTTT.

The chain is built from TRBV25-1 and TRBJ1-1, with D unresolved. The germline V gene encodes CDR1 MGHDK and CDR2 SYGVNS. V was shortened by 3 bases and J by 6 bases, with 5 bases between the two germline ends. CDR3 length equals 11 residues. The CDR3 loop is CASSEQAEAFF. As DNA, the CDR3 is TGTGCCAGCAGTGAGCAGGCTGAAGCTTTCTTT.

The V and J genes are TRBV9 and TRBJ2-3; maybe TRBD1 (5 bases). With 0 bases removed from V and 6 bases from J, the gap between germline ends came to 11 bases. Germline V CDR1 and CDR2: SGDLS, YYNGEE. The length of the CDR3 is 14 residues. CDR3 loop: CASSVVGAGDTQYF. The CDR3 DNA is TGTGCCAGCAGCGTAGTTGGGGCCGGGGATACGCAGTATTTT.

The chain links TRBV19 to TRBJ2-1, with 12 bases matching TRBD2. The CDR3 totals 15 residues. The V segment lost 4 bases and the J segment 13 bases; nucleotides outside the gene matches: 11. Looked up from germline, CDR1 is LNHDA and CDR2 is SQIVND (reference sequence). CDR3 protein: CASSTGLAGLAYQFF. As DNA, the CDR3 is TGTGCCAGTAGTACAGGACTAGCGGGATTGGCGTATCAGTTCTTC. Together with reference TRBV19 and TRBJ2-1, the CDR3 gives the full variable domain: DGGITQSPKYLFRKEGQNVTLSCEQNLNHDAMYWYRQDPGQGLRLIYYSQIVNDFQKGDIAEGYSVSREKKESFPLTVTSAQKNPTAFYLCASSTGLAGLAYQFFGPGTRLTVL.

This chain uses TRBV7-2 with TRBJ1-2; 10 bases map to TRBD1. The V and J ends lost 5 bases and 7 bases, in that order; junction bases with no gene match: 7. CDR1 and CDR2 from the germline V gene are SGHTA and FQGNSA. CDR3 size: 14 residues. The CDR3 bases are TGTGCCAGCAGCCCCAGACAGGGGGCGGGTGGCTACACCTTC. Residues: CASSPRQGAGGYTF.

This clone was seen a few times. The CDR3 sequence is CASSDRSTNEKLFF. In DNA, the CDR3 is TGTGCCAGCAGCGACAGATCAACTAATGAAAAACTGTTTTTT. J is TRBJ1-4 and V is TRBV3-1 (or the pseudogene TRBV3-2); TRBD1 might be the D (5 bases). The CDR3 is 14 amino acids. The germline CDR1 and CDR2 sequences are LGHDT and YNNKEL (reference sequence). V gave up 5 bases and J gave up 0 bases, with 7 bases separating them.

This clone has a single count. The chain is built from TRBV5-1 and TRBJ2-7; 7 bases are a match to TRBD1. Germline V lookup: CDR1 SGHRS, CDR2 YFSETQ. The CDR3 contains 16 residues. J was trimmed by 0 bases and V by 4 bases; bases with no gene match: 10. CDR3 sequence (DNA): TGCGCCAGCAGCAGTAAAACGACAGGGTTCTCCTACGAGCAGTACTTC. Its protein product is CASSSKTTGFSYEQYF. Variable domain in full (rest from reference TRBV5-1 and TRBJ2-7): KAGVTQTPRYLIKTRGQQVTLSCSPISGHRSVSWYQQTPGQGLQFLFEYFSETQRNKGNFPGRFSGRQFSNSRSEMNVSTLELGDSALYLCASSSKTTGFSYEQYFGPGTRLTVT.

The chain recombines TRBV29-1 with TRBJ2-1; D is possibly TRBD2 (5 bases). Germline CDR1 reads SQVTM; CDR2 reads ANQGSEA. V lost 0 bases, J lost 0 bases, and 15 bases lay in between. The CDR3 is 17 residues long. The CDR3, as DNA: TGCAGCGTTGAAGATCGGGGTAGCCGGAGCTCCTACAATGAGCAGTTCTTC. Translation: CSVEDRGSRSSYNEQFF.

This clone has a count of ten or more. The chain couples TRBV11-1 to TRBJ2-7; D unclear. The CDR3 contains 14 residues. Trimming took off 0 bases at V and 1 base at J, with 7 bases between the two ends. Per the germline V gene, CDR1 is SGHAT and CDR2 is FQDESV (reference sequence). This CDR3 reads CASSLAALSYEQYF. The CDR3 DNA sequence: TGTGCCAGCAGCTTAGCGGCTCTTTCCTACGAGCAGTACTTC. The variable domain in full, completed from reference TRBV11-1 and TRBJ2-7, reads EAEVAQSPRYKITEKSQAVAFWCDPISGHATLYWYRQILGQGPELLVQFQDESVVDDSQLPKDRFSAERLKGVDSTLKIQPAELGDSAMYLCASSLAALSYEQYFGPGTRLTVT.

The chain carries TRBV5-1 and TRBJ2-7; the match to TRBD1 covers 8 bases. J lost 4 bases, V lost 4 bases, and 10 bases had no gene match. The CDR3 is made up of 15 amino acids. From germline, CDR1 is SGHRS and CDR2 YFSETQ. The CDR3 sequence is CASSMGTGGRYEQYF. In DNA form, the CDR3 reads TGCGCCAGCAGCATGGGGACAGGTGGCAGGTACGAGCAGTACTTC. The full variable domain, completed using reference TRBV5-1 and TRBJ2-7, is KAGVTQTPRYLIKTRGQQVTLSCSPISGHRSVSWYQQTPGQGLQFLFEYFSETQRNKGNFPGRFSGRQFSNSRSEMNVSTLELGDSALYLCASSMGTGGRYEQYFGPGTRLTVT.

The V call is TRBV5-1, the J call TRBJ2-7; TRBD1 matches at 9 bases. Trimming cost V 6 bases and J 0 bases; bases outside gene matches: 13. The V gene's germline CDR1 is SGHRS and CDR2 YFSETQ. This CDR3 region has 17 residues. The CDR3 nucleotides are TGCGCCAGCAAACCGGGACAGGGTTCCTCTAGCTCCTACGAGCAGTACTTC. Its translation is CASKPGQGSSSSYEQYF.

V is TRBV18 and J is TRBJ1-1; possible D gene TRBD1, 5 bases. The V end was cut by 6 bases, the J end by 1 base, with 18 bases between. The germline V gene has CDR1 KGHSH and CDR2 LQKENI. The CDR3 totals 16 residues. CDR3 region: CASSPDQGYGNTEAFF. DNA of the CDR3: TGTGCCAGCTCCCCGGATCAGGGCTACGGGAACACTGAAGCTTTCTTT.

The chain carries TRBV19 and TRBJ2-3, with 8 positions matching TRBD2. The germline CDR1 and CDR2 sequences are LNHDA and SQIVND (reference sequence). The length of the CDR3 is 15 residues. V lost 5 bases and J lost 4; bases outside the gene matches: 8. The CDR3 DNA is TGTGCCAGTAGTCTCGTAGCGGGGTTGTCAGATACGCAGTATTTT. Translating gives CASSLVAGLSDTQYF. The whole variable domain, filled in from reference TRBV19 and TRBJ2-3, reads DGGITQSPKYLFRKEGQNVTLSCEQNLNHDAMYWYRQDPGQGLRLIYYSQIVNDFQKGDIAEGYSVSREKKESFPLTVTSAQKNPTAFYLCASSLVAGLSDTQYFGPGTRLTVL.

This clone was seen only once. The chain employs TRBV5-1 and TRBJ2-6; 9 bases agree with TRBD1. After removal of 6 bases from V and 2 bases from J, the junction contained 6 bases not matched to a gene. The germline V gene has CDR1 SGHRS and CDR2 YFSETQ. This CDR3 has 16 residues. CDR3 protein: CASTGTGIPGANVLTF. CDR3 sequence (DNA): TGCGCCAGCACCGGGACAGGGATACCTGGGGCCAACGTCCTGACTTTC.

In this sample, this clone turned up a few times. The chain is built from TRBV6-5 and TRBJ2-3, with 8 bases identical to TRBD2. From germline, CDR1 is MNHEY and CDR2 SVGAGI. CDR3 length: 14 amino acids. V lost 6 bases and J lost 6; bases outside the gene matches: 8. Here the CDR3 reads CASSVLAVGDTQYF. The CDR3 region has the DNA TGTGCCAGCAGCGTACTAGCGGTTGGGGATACGCAGTATTTT.

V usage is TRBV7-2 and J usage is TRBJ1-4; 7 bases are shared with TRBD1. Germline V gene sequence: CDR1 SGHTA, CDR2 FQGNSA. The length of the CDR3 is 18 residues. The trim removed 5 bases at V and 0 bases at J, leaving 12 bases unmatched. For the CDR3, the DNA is TGTGCCAGCAGCCACAGGGGTCCGATTCTGGCAACTAATGAAAAACTGTTTTTT. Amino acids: CASSHRGPILATNEKLFF.

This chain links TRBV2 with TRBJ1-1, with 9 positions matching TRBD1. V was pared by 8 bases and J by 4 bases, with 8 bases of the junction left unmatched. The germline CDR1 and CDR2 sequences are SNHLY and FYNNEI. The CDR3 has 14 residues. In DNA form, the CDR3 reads TGTGCCAGCGTTCAGGGACAGGGAGGCACTGAAGCTTTCTTT. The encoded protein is CASVQGQGGTEAFF.

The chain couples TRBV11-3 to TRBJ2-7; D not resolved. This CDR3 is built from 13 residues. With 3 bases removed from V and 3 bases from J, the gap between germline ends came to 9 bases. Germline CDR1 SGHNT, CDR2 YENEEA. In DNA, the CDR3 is TGTGCCAGCAGCTTTGGGCAGGACTACGAGCAGTACTTC. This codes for CASSFGQDYEQYF.

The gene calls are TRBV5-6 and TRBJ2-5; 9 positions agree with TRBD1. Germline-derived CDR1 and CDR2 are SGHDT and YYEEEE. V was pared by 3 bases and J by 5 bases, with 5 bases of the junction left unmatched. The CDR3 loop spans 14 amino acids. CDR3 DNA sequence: TGTGCCAGCAGCTACCCGGGACAGGGTGAGACCCAGTACTTC. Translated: CASSYPGQGETQYF.

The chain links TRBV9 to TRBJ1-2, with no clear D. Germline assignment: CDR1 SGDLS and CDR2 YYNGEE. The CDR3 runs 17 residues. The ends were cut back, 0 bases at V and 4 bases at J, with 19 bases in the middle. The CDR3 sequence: CASSVGARGESSYGYTF. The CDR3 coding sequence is TGTGCCAGCAGCGTAGGGGCGCGGGGAGAATCCAGCTATGGCTACACCTTC.

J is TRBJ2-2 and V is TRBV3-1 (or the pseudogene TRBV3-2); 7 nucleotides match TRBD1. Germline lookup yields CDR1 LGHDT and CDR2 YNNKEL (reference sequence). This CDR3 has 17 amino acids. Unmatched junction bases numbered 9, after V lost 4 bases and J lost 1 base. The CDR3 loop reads CASSRARRTGNTGELFF. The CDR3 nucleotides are TGTGCCAGCAGCCGCGCCCGACGGACAGGGAACACCGGGGAGCTGTTTTTT.

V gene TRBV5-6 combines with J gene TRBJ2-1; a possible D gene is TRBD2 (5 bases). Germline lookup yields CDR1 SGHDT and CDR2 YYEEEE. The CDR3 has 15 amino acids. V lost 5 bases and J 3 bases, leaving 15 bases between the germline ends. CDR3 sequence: CASSWRRPGYNEQFF. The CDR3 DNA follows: TGTGCCAGCAGTTGGAGGCGTCCGGGCTACAATGAGCAGTTCTTC.

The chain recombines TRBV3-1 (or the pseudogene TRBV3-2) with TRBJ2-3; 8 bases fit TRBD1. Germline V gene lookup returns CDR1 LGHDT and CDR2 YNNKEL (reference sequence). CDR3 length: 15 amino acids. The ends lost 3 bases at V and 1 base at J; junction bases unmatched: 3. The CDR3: CASSQDRVRTDTQYF. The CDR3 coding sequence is TGTGCCAGCAGCCAGGACAGGGTACGCACAGATACGCAGTATTTT.

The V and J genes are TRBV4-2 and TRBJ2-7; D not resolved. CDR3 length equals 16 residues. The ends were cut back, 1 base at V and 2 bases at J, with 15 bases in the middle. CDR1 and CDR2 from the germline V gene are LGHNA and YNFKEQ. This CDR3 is CASSQVHPRSTYEQYF. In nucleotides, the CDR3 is TGTGCCAGCAGCCAAGTTCACCCGCGGAGTACCTACGAGCAGTACTTC.

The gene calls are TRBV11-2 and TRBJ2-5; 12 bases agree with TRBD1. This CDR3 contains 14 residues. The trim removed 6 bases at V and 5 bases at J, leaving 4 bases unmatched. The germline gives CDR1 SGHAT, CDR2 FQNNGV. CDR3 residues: CASRGTGGAETQYF. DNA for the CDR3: TGTGCCAGCAGAGGGACAGGGGGCGCGGAGACCCAGTACTTC.

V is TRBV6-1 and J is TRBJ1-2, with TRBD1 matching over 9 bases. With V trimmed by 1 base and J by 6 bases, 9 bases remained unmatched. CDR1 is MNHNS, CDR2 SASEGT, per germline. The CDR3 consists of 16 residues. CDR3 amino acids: CASSEEVTGTGHGYTF. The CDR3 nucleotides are TGTGCCAGCAGTGAAGAAGTCACCGGGACAGGGCATGGCTACACCTTC.

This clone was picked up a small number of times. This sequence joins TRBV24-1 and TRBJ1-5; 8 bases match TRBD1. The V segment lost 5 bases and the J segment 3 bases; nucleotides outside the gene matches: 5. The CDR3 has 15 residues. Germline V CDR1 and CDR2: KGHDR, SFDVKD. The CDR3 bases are TGTGCCACCAGTGCTCGGACAGGGAACAATCAGCCCCAGCATTTT. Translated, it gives CATSARTGNNQPQHF.

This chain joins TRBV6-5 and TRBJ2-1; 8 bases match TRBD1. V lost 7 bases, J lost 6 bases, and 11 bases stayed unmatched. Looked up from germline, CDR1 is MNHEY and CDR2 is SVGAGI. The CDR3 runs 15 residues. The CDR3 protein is CASTPFGRGLNEQFF. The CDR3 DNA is TGTGCCAGCACCCCATTCGGCAGGGGGCTCAATGAGCAGTTCTTC.

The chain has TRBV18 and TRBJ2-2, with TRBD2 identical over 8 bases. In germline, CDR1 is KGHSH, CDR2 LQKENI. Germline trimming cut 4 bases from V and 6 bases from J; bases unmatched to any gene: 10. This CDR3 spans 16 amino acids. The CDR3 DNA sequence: TGTGCCAGCTCACGACCCGGGACTAGAGCCTCCGGGGAGCTGTTTTTT. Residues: CASSRPGTRASGELFF.